This T cell receptor (beta chain) originates from a study of blood T cell repertoires in COVID-19. Study-wide background: From the United States, Italy and Spain came samples of acute and convalescent COVID-19. Sources were T cells, B-cell-depleted T cells, or PBMCs; the material itself was cDNA or gDNA.

This clone has only one observation. The method was immunoSEQ multiplex PCR; TCRdb's version includes in-frame clones alone and lacks a portion of them. The sample consists of approximately 120,000 clones, 70% to 80% of them appearing once. The V gene end was trimmed by 5 bases and the J gene end by 2 bases; junction bases not matched to a gene: 6. This CDR3 contains 14 residues. CDR1 and CDR2 from the germline V gene are MDHEN and SYDVKM. The chain is built from TRBV28 and TRBJ2-7, with 7 positions matching TRBD2. Sequencing was performed on peripheral blood. The clonotype originates from a man between 40 and 49 years old with active or convalescent COVID-19. This chain's CDR3 is CASSPGGKPYEQYF. The DNA of the CDR3 is TGTGCCAGCAGTCCCGGGGGGAAGCCCTACGAGCAGTACTTC.